The next 21 T cell receptor beta chains were all read from a single sample in a study of response to subunit inactivated influenza vaccine. TCRdb ran MiXCR on the RT-PCR reads and lists one entry per CDR3 protein. This sample has 300,000 to 350,000 distinct CDR3 sequences, with about a fifth found just once. The starting material was PBMCs from blood, obtained about 20 months after vaccination. These receptor sequences come from a man between 50 and 69 years old who received an inactivated influenza vaccine.

The chain has TRBV30 and TRBJ1-2, with 10 nucleotides matching TRBD1. The CDR3 covers 13 residues. V trimming: 4 bases; J trimming: 2 bases; junction bases outside the gene matches: 1. Germline V gene lookup returns CDR1 GTSNPN and CDR2 SVGIG (reference sequence). For the CDR3, the DNA is TGTGCCTGGAAGACAGGGGGCAACTATGGCTACACCTTC. Translating it yields CAWKTGGNYGYTF.

This chain connects TRBV2 to TRBJ2-5; D gene unclear. This CDR3 has 11 amino acids. Trimming removed 4 bases from V and 9 bases from J, with 9 bases in between. Germline-derived CDR1 and CDR2 are SNHLY and FYNNEI. The CDR3 DNA follows: TGTGCCAGCAGTGGGCTGCCTCCCCAGTACTTC. This sequence encodes CASSGLPPQYF.

This clonotype appeared once. This chain uses TRBV4-1 with TRBJ1-4; D gene uncertain. The V gene lost 0 bases and the J gene lost 5 bases, with 13 bases spanning the gap. The germline CDR1 and CDR2 sequences are MGHRA and YSYEKL. CDR3 length: 16 residues. This CDR3 is CASSQDIRTGNEKLFF. In DNA, the CDR3 is TGCGCCAGCAGCCAAGATATTCGGACGGGGAATGAAAAACTGTTTTTT.

The chain links TRBV12-3 or TRBV12-4 to TRBJ1-2, with TRBD1 identical over 12 bases. This CDR3 is built from 16 residues. Germline trimming cut 5 bases from V and 5 bases from J; bases unmatched to any gene: 9. CDR3 DNA: TGTGCCAGCAGTCGGGGACAGGGGGCTCCTCAATATGGCTACACCTTC. Translated: CASSRGQGAPQYGYTF.

This clonotype showed up just a few times. The V call is TRBV9, the J call TRBJ1-3, with 7 bases that match TRBD1. CDR3 length: 15 amino acids. Germline CDR1 is SGDLS and CDR2 is YYNGEE. Trimming took 3 bases from V and 0 from J; bases not matched to a gene: 3. CDR3 coding DNA: TGTGCCAGCAGCGGACAGGGAAGCTCTGGAAACACCATATATTTT. It yields the protein CASSGQGSSGNTIYF.

This clonotype was seen more than once but under ten times. The rearrangement links TRBV12-3 or TRBV12-4 to TRBJ2-5, with D perhaps TRBD1 (6 bases). The length of the CDR3 is 12 residues. V lost 5 bases and J 4 bases, leaving 8 bases between the germline ends. Here the CDR3 reads CASSPGVETQYF. CDR3 DNA sequence: TGTGCCAGCAGTCCAGGGGTAGAGACCCAGTACTTC.

This rearrangement joins TRBV12-3 or TRBV12-4 to TRBJ1-1; D uncertain. Trimming pared 3 bases from V and 2 bases from J, leaving 13 bases between. The CDR3 spans 15 residues. CDR3 residues: CASSLGLWSNTEAFF. CDR3 bases: TGTGCCAGCAGTTTGGGCTTGTGGTCAAACACTGAAGCTTTCTTT.

This clonotype was seen a handful of times. V gene TRBV20-1 combines with J gene TRBJ2-7, with TRBD2 identical over 10 bases. Germline CDR1 and CDR2: DFQATT and SNEGSKA (reference sequence). This CDR3 comprises 15 residues. With V trimmed by 3 bases and J by 1 base, 6 bases remained unmatched. The DNA for the CDR3 is TGCAGTGCTAGCTCAGGACTAGCGGAATCCTACGAGCAGTACTTC. Translating gives CSASSGLAESYEQYF.

This clonotype was seen only once. The J gene is TRBJ1-1, the V gene TRBV6-1; D is uncertain. The CDR3 loop spans 13 amino acids. The V gene lost 6 bases and the J gene lost 1 base, with 9 bases spanning the gap. Looked up from germline, CDR1 is MNHNS and CDR2 is SASEGT. The CDR3 DNA sequence: TGTGCCAGCAGGTCGGGCCCGAACACTGAAGCTTTCTTT. It translates to CASRSGPNTEAFF.

This clonotype came up a few times. V is TRBV5-1 and J is TRBJ2-1, with 8 bases identical to TRBD2. Trimming removed 7 bases from V and 15 bases from J; junction bases left unmatched: 15. From germline, CDR1 is SGHRS and CDR2 YFSETQ. This CDR3 comprises 13 residues. The CDR3 protein is CASGDGGAQRLFF. CDR3 bases: TGCGCCAGCGGGGACGGGGGGGCCCAACGGTTGTTCTTC. Full variable domain (remainder filled in from reference TRBV5-1 and TRBJ2-1): KAGVTQTPRYLIKTRGQQVTLSCSPISGHRSVSWYQQTPGQGLQFLFEYFSETQRNKGNFPGRFSGRQFSNSRSEMNVSTLELGDSALYLCASGDGGAQRLFFGPGTRLTVL.

V is TRBV4-3 and J is TRBJ2-1; no reliable D call. The germline CDR1 and CDR2 sequences are LGHNA and YSLEER. This CDR3 spans 15 amino acids. Trimming cost V 0 bases and J 4 bases, with 10 bases left between them. CDR3 coding DNA: TGCGCCAGCAGCCAAGATAGGGCGGCTTACAATGAGCAGTTCTTC. It specifies CASSQDRAAYNEQFF.

In this sample, this clonotype turned up many times. This chain connects TRBV13 to TRBJ1-2; D may be TRBD1 (6 bases). Germline CDR1 reads PRHDT; CDR2 reads FYEKMQ (reference sequence). The length of the CDR3 is 16 residues. Trimming removed 5 bases at V and 2 bases at J, with 18 bases between. The DNA of the CDR3 is TGTGCCAGCAGCGAGCGGGGGGCACTACAAAACTATGGCTACACCTTC. It yields the protein CASSERGALQNYGYTF.

The chain is built from TRBV27 and TRBJ1-6; D ambiguous. CDR1 is MNHEY and CDR2 is SMNVEV in the germline V gene (reference sequence). Between the trimmed V and J ends, which lost 1 base and 10 bases, there was a span of 8 bases. The CDR3 totals 13 residues. The chain's CDR3 is CASSLLFGSPLHF. The CDR3 DNA is TGTGCCAGCAGTTTATTATTTGGATCACCCCTCCACTTT.

This clonotype was counted a few times. This chain joins TRBV28 and TRBJ1-1, with D possibly being TRBD1 (5 bases). Germline values: CDR1 MDHEN, CDR2 SYDVKM. The V end lost 3 bases, the J end lost 8 bases, and 13 bases lay between the germline ends. This CDR3 region has 13 residues. CDR3 amino acids: CASSFGQGLEAFF. Here the CDR3 DNA reads TGTGCCAGCAGTTTCGGCCAGGGCCTCGAAGCTTTCTTT.

This clonotype turned up a few times. The chain joins TRBV20-1 to TRBJ1-3; D remains unclear. Per the germline V gene, CDR1 is DFQATT and CDR2 is SNEGSKA (reference sequence). CDR3 length equals 12 residues. The ends were cut back, 0 bases at V and 3 bases at J, with 3 bases in the middle. CDR3 protein: CSARELGNTIYF. In DNA, the CDR3 is TGCAGTGCTAGAGAACTTGGAAACACCATATATTTT.

The sample holds a few counts of this clonotype. The J gene is TRBJ1-5, the V gene TRBV5-5, with 10 nucleotides matching TRBD1. The junction had 4 bases not matched to a gene; V was cut back by 3 bases and J by 4 bases. Germline V gene lookup returns CDR1 SGHKS and CDR2 YYEKEE (reference sequence). CDR3 length: 15 residues. CDR3 DNA sequence: TGTGCCAGCAGCTCAGACAGGGGGCAAAATCAGCCCCAGCATTTT. Protein product: CASSSDRGQNQPQHF.

The chain uses TRBV5-1 and TRBJ1-3, with a weak D call TRBD1 (5 bases). The CDR3 is 15 amino acids. The germline gives CDR1 SGHRS, CDR2 YFSETQ. The V and J ends lost 5 bases and 3 bases respectively, with 15 bases between them. Here the CDR3 reads CASSSDTIHGNTIYF. In DNA, the CDR3 is TGCGCCAGCAGTTCGGACACGATTCATGGAAACACCATATATTTT.

This clonotype was counted between two and nine times. J is TRBJ2-7 and V is TRBV12-3 or TRBV12-4, with TRBD1 matching 10 bases. The CDR3 is 14 amino acids. V dropped 6 bases and J dropped 3; count of bases not matched to a gene: 5. CDR3 region: CASRGTGERYEQYF. Here the CDR3 DNA reads TGTGCCAGCAGGGGGACAGGGGAACGCTACGAGCAGTACTTC.

This sequence joins TRBV11-1 and TRBJ2-7; D uncertain. CDR3 length: 14 amino acids. The germline V gene has CDR1 SGHAT and CDR2 FQDESV (reference sequence). With 5 bases removed from V and 3 bases from J, the gap between germline ends came to 14 bases. The CDR3 protein is CASSPRDRIYEQYF. The CDR3 DNA sequence: TGTGCCAGCAGCCCAAGGGATAGAATCTACGAGCAGTACTTC.

The rearrangement links TRBV20-1 to TRBJ2-7; the D is unclear. V was clipped by 2 bases and J by 6 bases, with 8 bases between them. The CDR3 totals 11 residues. Per the germline V gene, CDR1 is DFQATT and CDR2 is SNEGSKA (reference sequence). For the CDR3, the DNA is TGCAGTGCTAGAAGAAAGTTCGAGCAGTACTTC. It translates to CSARRKFEQYF.

This clonotype was seen a handful of times. V and J are TRBV29-1 and TRBJ2-1; D not certain. V was cut by 7 bases and J by 2 bases, with 9 bases left in between. The CDR3 contains 12 residues. CDR1 SQVTM and CDR2 ANQGSEA come from the germline V gene. CDR3 amino acids: CSAGVTYNEQFF. CDR3 DNA sequence: TGCAGCGCCGGAGTTACCTACAATGAGCAGTTCTTC.